This T cell receptor (beta chain) originates from a study of T cell changes during pregnancy in multiple sclerosis (dated by TCRdb to the late 2010s). Describing the broader study: Changes in the T cell repertoire over the course of pregnancy were examined in this study in women with multiple sclerosis.

The count of this clone is one. The antigen it binds to is not known. Per-base qualities were not stored, and no clone one base away is much larger. The receptor library was made with the immunoSEQ multiplex PCR assay. TCRdb mirrors the immuneACCESS table, restricted to in-frame sequences. Some clones are absent from its copies; in checked studies, under half trace to an unresolved V gene, and the reason for the others is unknown. This sample lists 85,000 to 130,000 clones; 85% to 95% were detected once. The ten largest clonotypes hold around 1.5% of the sample. The receptor was derived from a female donor with multiple sclerosis, enrolled in a pregnancy study. The sample here was peripheral blood, taken after pregnancy.

The nucleotides are TGTGCTAGTGGTTTGGTACTGGGACAGGGGGCAAGAAATGGTGGCTACACCTTC. Its amino acids are CASGLVLGQGARNGGYTF. Recombination joined TRBV12-5 with TRBJ1-2; the central 12 bases match TRBD1. V lost 0 bases and J lost 7 bases, and the count of bases not matched to a germline gene is 12. The CDR3 spans 18 residues, from the cysteine through the phenylalanine. The CDR3 DNA has 54 bases and is translated from base 1. Taken from the germline V gene, the CDR1 and CDR2 loops are LGHNT and FRNRAP.